The 32 T cell receptor beta chains in this list originate from one sample, sequenced in a study of shared clonotypes between healthy human individuals. CD45RO-negative CD8 cells positively selected for CCR7 made up the naive population, which excluded terminally differentiated effector memory CD45RA+ cells. Repertoires were generated with immunoSEQ multiplex PCR, while TCRdb's copy carries only in-frame clones and drops some. This sample has under 600,000 clones; roughly 98% occur once, and the top ten carry more than 0.3%. Sequencing was carried out using naive CD8+ T cells sorted from blood. All receptors derive from a man aged 25 to 45 in good health.

V gene TRBV7-2 combines with J gene TRBJ1-1; unclear D gene. V was pared by 5 bases and J by 1 base, with 8 bases between. The CDR3 has 13 amino acids. Germline-derived CDR1 and CDR2 are SGHTA and FQGNSA. DNA for the CDR3: TGTGCCAGCAGCCTATACAGGAACACTGAAGCTTTCTTT. Protein: CASSLYRNTEAFF.

This sequence joins TRBV13 and TRBJ1-5, with D unclear. Germline values: CDR1 PRHDT, CDR2 FYEKMQ (reference sequence). Deletions cut 0 bases from V and 1 base from J, with 7 bases between. This CDR3 region has 15 residues. This CDR3 is CASSLGAGSNQPQHF. The CDR3 DNA reads TGTGCCAGCAGCTTAGGGGCAGGAAGCAATCAGCCCCAGCATTTT.

The rearrangement joins TRBV7-2 to TRBJ2-3; the match to TRBD2 covers 10 bases. Per the germline V gene, CDR1 is SGHTA and CDR2 is FQGNSA. Losses at the gene ends were 6 bases for V and 4 bases for J; bases not matched to a gene: 7. The CDR3 is made up of 15 amino acids. CDR3 nucleotides: TGTGCCAGCAGGCCTAGCGGGAGAGGGTCAGATACGCAGTATTTT. Its translation is CASRPSGRGSDTQYF.

The chain employs TRBV7-9 and TRBJ1-1; no definite D call. CDR1 and CDR2 from the germline V gene are SEHNR and FQNEAQ (reference sequence). This CDR3 contains 15 residues. Trimming cost V 4 bases and J 1 base, with 13 bases left between them. The CDR3 nucleotides are TGTGCCAGCAGCTCGTTTATCGATGGGAACACTGAAGCTTTCTTT. It encodes CASSSFIDGNTEAFF.

This clone came up once. The gene calls are TRBV11-1 and TRBJ2-7, with a weak D call TRBD2 (5 bases). Deletions cut 5 bases from V and 2 bases from J, with 19 bases between. The germline V gene encodes CDR1 SGHAT and CDR2 FQDESV (reference sequence). This CDR3 is 16 amino acids long. The DNA of the CDR3 is TGTGCCAGCAGCGGAGAGGTGAGGGCAGGAACCTACGAGCAGTACTTC. Its translation: CASSGEVRAGTYEQYF.

This clone is a singleton in its sample. The V call is TRBV7-2, the J call TRBJ1-1; D not resolved. The germline CDR1 and CDR2 sequences are SGHTA and FQGNSA. This CDR3 region has 17 residues. V dropped 1 base and J dropped 0 bases, with 15 bases sitting between them. The CDR3 nucleotides are TGTGCCAGCAGCTTAGTGGGAGGTTCGAGGATGAACACTGAAGCTTTCTTT. This gives the protein CASSLVGGSRMNTEAFF.

J is TRBJ1-1 and V is TRBV15, with D possibly being TRBD1 (5 bases). Germline values: CDR1 LNHNV, CDR2 YYDKDF (reference sequence). Deletions cut 9 bases from V and 11 bases from J, with 25 bases between. The CDR3 contains 14 residues. The CDR3 spells CATRKEGSSEGAFF. CDR3 in DNA: TGTGCCACGAGAAAGGAGGGCTCCTCAGAGGGGGCTTTCTTT.

The J gene is TRBJ1-1, the V gene TRBV2, with D perhaps matching TRBD1 (5 bases). The V and J ends lost 2 bases and 10 bases respectively, with 17 bases between them. This CDR3 region has 14 residues. CDR1 and CDR2 (germline): SNHLY, FYNNEI. Here the CDR3 reads CASSELFAAGLAFF. The CDR3 DNA follows: TGTGCCAGCAGTGAACTGTTTGCGGCAGGGTTAGCTTTCTTT.

The V gene is TRBV7-8, the J gene TRBJ1-4; D gene unclear. Germline V CDR1 and CDR2: SGHVS, FQNEAQ. The CDR3 length is 18 residues. Trimming cost V 5 bases and J 2 bases, with 21 bases left between them. The CDR3 bases are TGTGCCAGCAGCACGCCCCAAAACGACGATAACACTAATGAAAAACTGTTTTTT. This translates into CASSTPQNDDNTNEKLFF. The whole variable domain, remainder taken from reference TRBV7-8 and TRBJ1-4, is GAGVSQSPRYKVAKRGQDVALRCDPISGHVSLFWYQQALGQGPEFLTYFQNEAQLDKSGLPSDRFFAERPEGSVSTLKIQRTQQEDSAVYLCASSTPQNDDNTNEKLFFGSGTQLSVL.

The rearrangement uses TRBV27 and TRBJ2-7; D perhaps matches TRBD1 (6 bases). Germline values: CDR1 MNHEY, CDR2 SMNVEV (reference sequence). V was trimmed by 2 bases and J by 0 bases, leaving 11 bases between them. The CDR3 is 15 residues long. The DNA for the CDR3 is TGTGCCAGCAGTTTAGGGGGCGGATTCTCCTACGAGCAGTACTTC. This gives the protein CASSLGGGFSYEQYF.

The V call is TRBV27, the J call TRBJ2-1; 7 bases fit TRBD1. Germline V gives CDR1 MNHEY, CDR2 SMNVEV (reference sequence). The CDR3 runs 14 residues. V shed 6 bases and J 5 bases; nucleotides not matched to a gene: 7. CDR3 sequence reads: CASRFRDRHNEQFF. In DNA form, the CDR3 reads TGTGCCAGCAGATTTAGGGACAGACACAATGAGCAGTTCTTC.

The rearrangement joins TRBV5-1 to TRBJ2-1; D not certain. CDR1 and CDR2 from the germline V gene are SGHRS and YFSETQ. V lost 0 bases and J 10 bases, leaving 11 bases between the germline ends. The CDR3 runs 13 residues. This CDR3 reads CASSLDSGLEQFF. The DNA for the CDR3 is TGCGCCAGCAGCTTGGACTCGGGTTTGGAGCAGTTCTTC. The whole variable domain, remainder taken from reference TRBV5-1 and TRBJ2-1, is KAGVTQTPRYLIKTRGQQVTLSCSPISGHRSVSWYQQTPGQGLQFLFEYFSETQRNKGNFPGRFSGRQFSNSRSEMNVSTLELGDSALYLCASSLDSGLEQFFGPGTRLTVL.

The chain combines TRBV29-1 with TRBJ1-2; 7 nucleotides match TRBD1. V shed 7 bases, J shed 3 bases, and the junction held 11 bases outside the gene matches. This CDR3 spans 14 amino acids. Per the germline V gene, CDR1 is SQVTM and CDR2 is ANQGSEA. DNA for the CDR3: TGCAGCGCGACATACCGGGACAGCCACTATGGCTACACCTTC. This encodes CSATYRDSHYGYTF.

V is TRBV28 and J is TRBJ2-7; possible D gene TRBD2, 6 bases. Germline V gene data show CDR1 as MDHEN and CDR2 as SYDVKM. The CDR3 is made up of 14 amino acids. Trimming took 6 bases from V and 4 from J, leaving 16 bases between them. The CDR3 spells CASRRLGEGYEQYF. The CDR3 DNA reads TGTGCCAGCAGGAGACTAGGTGAGGGGTACGAGCAGTACTTC.

The rearrangement joins TRBV27 to TRBJ2-1; a weak D match, TRBD2 (6 bases). Between the trimmed V and J ends, which lost 2 bases and 2 bases, there was a span of 10 bases. Looked up from germline, CDR1 is MNHEY and CDR2 is SMNVEV (reference sequence). The CDR3 has 15 residues. CDR3 DNA: TGTGCCAGCAGTTTAGAGGCGGGACCCTACAATGAGCAGTTCTTC. Encoded protein: CASSLEAGPYNEQFF.

The chain is built from TRBV7-6 and TRBJ2-2, with 9 bases identical to TRBD2. The ends lost 5 bases at V and 4 bases at J; junction bases unmatched: 5. Germline V gene sequence: CDR1 SGHVS, CDR2 FNYEAQ. This CDR3 is 15 amino acids long. In DNA, the CDR3 is TGTGCCAGCAGCCCTAGCGGGGTGACCACCGGGGAGCTGTTTTTT. Its protein is CASSPSGVTTGELFF.

The chain carries TRBV11-2 and TRBJ2-7; the D is unclear. The CDR3 is made up of 13 amino acids. Germline loops: CDR1 SGHAT, CDR2 FQNNGV. Trimming took off 1 base at V and 4 bases at J, with 8 bases between the two ends. CDR3 loop: CASSLVTAYEQYF. CDR3 DNA: TGTGCCAGCAGCTTAGTGACTGCGTACGAGCAGTACTTC.

This clone appeared a single time. This chain connects TRBV7-9 to TRBJ2-1; TRBD2 agrees at 9 bases. With 1 base clipped from V and 8 bases from J, the junction kept 6 bases outside the gene matches. This CDR3 contains 15 residues. Germline loops: CDR1 SEHNR, CDR2 FQNEAQ (reference sequence). CDR3 bases: TGTGCCAGCAGCTTAGGGCTAGCGGGAAACGATGAGCAGTTCTTC. This encodes CASSLGLAGNDEQFF.

This chain connects TRBV7-9 to TRBJ1-1; D ambiguous. The CDR3 consists of 12 residues. V lost 7 bases and J lost 1, with 7 bases in between. Per the germline V gene, CDR1 is SEHNR and CDR2 is FQNEAQ (reference sequence). The CDR3 sequence is CASKTWNTEAFF. CDR3 bases: TGTGCCAGCAAGACCTGGAACACTGAAGCTTTCTTT.

The chain links TRBV2 to TRBJ1-5, with D hard to call. CDR1 SNHLY and CDR2 FYNNEI come from the germline V gene. The V and J ends lost 5 bases and 0 bases respectively, with 5 bases between them. CDR3 size: 13 residues. The CDR3 nucleotides are TGTGCCAGCAGTTTGACTAGCAATCAGCCCCAGCATTTT. Translated: CASSLTSNQPQHF.

About this clone: Mismatch with germline at one junction end may stem from a read error. This sequence joins TRBV29-1 and TRBJ2-1, with 11 bases that match TRBD2. The CDR3 extends over 15 amino acids. Germline values: CDR1 SQVTM, CDR2 ANQGSEA. CDR3 nucleotides: TGCAGCGCTGAACCGACTAGCGGGGATTACAATGAGCAGTTCTTC. This sequence encodes CSAEPTSGDYNEQFF.

This clone appeared once. The rearrangement joins TRBV5-6 to TRBJ1-2; TRBD1 matches 11 bases. CDR1 and CDR2 (germline): SGHDT, YYEEEE. The CDR3 extends over 15 amino acids. V shed 4 bases, J shed 4 bases, and the junction held 6 bases outside the gene matches. The CDR3 DNA reads TGTGCCAGCAGCGTAGGGACAGGGGGTGGCTATGGCTACACCTTC. Its protein is CASSVGTGGGYGYTF.

V gene TRBV19 combines with J gene TRBJ1-1; TRBD1 matches 8 bases. Trimming cost V 8 bases and J 1 base; bases outside gene matches: 3. This CDR3 is built from 13 residues. Germline lookup yields CDR1 LNHDA and CDR2 SQIVND (reference sequence). DNA of the CDR3: TGTGCCAGTTGGGGGACAGGGAACACTGAAGCTTTCTTT. Protein product: CASWGTGNTEAFF.

The chain has TRBV7-9 and TRBJ2-7; D is unresolved. Germline-derived CDR1 and CDR2 are SEHNR and FQNEAQ (reference sequence). Trimming pared 5 bases from V and 2 bases from J, leaving 10 bases between. The CDR3 is 13 residues long. The CDR3 DNA reads as TGTGCCAGCAGCATGCAGGAAACCTACGAGCAGTACTTC. Amino acids: CASSMQETYEQYF.

The CDR3 here is CASSQDSQGHTF. For the CDR3, the DNA is TGTGCCAGCAGCCAGGATTCTCAAGGTCACACCTTC. The V and J genes are TRBV7-8 and TRBJ1-2; D is unresolved. This CDR3 contains 12 residues. With 5 bases removed from V and 12 bases from J, the gap between germline ends came to 16 bases. Germline assignment: CDR1 SGHVS and CDR2 FQNEAQ.

The chain is built from TRBV7-9 and TRBJ2-6; D gene unclear. Germline V gives CDR1 SEHNR, CDR2 FQNEAQ (reference sequence). V was pared by 5 bases and J by 0 bases, with 8 bases between. CDR3 length: 15 amino acids. CDR3 protein: CASSRASSGANVLTF. DNA for the CDR3: TGTGCCAGCAGCCGGGCCAGCTCTGGGGCCAACGTCCTGACTTTC.

The chain joins TRBV2 to TRBJ2-1; maybe TRBD2 (5 bases). Germline values: CDR1 SNHLY, CDR2 FYNNEI. V was clipped by 2 bases and J by 4 bases, with 12 bases between them. The CDR3 length is 15 residues. In nucleotides, the CDR3 is TGTGCCAGCAGTGAAATGGAGGACCCTTACAATGAGCAGTTCTTC. Protein sequence: CASSEMEDPYNEQFF.

V and J are TRBV9 and TRBJ2-7; the match to TRBD1 covers 7 bases. The CDR3 is 14 amino acids. Germline CDR1 reads SGDLS; CDR2 reads YYNGEE. Trimming cost V 3 bases and J 6 bases; bases outside gene matches: 9. CDR3 coding DNA: TGTGCCAGCAGCGGCCCGACAGGGTTTAGCGAGCAGTACTTC. Its translation is CASSGPTGFSEQYF.

The chain joins TRBV27 to TRBJ2-1; 9 nucleotides agree with TRBD2. Per the germline V gene, CDR1 is MNHEY and CDR2 is SMNVEV (reference sequence). The V and J ends lost 6 bases and 8 bases, in that order; junction bases with no gene match: 11. The CDR3 totals 15 residues. DNA for the CDR3: TGTGCCAGCAGGATAGCGGGAGACAGCCTGGATGAGCAGTTCTTC. It translates to CASRIAGDSLDEQFF.

V gene TRBV19 combines with J gene TRBJ2-7; TRBD2 is a possible D gene (5 bases). The V and J ends lost 10 bases and 2 bases respectively, with 15 bases between them. This CDR3 is 13 amino acids long. Germline V gives CDR1 LNHDA, CDR2 SQIVND (reference sequence). CDR3 DNA sequence: TGTGCCACAAAGGAGGATAATACCTACGAGCAGTACTTC. It codes for CATKEDNTYEQYF.

The chain links TRBV2 to TRBJ1-4; tentative D call: TRBD1 (5 bases). V shed 2 bases and J shed 7 bases, with 14 bases lying between them. Looked up from germline, CDR1 is SNHLY and CDR2 is FYNNEI. The CDR3 has 15 residues. The CDR3 here is CASSELPQGSEKLFF. CDR3 nucleotide sequence: TGTGCCAGCAGTGAATTGCCCCAGGGCAGTGAAAAACTGTTTTTT.

This clone showed up just once. The chain recombines TRBV4-3 with TRBJ2-1; D is undetermined. The CDR3 contains 14 residues. Trimming took 4 bases from V and 0 from J, leaving 7 bases between them. Per germline, CDR1 LGHNA and CDR2 YSLEER. CDR3 coding DNA: TGCGCCAGCAGCCGAAGTAGCTCCTACAATGAGCAGTTCTTC. Translated: CASSRSSSYNEQFF.